Presented here are 4 T cell receptor beta chains from one specimen sequenced in a study of cytomegalovirus exposure and HLA in healthy donors. Clones were read by immunoSEQ multiplex PCR, and TCRdb kept only the in-frame ones, dropping some. The sample comprises 76,000 or so clones, 94% of which are singletons, and approximately 2.1% rests with the top ten. Sequenced input: PBMCs. Receptors were obtained from a woman under 30 in good health and CMV-seronegative.

The J gene is TRBJ2-7, the V gene TRBV7-9, with D tentatively TRBD1 (6 bases). Trimming took off 1 base at V and 2 bases at J, with 9 bases between the two ends. The CDR3 extends over 14 amino acids. The V gene's germline CDR1 is SEHNR and CDR2 FQNEAQ (reference sequence). The CDR3 reads CASSLDRVAYEQYF. CDR3 sequence (DNA): TGTGCCAGCAGCTTAGACAGGGTGGCCTACGAGCAGTACTTC. The whole variable domain, remainder taken from reference TRBV7-9 and TRBJ2-7, is DTGVSQNPRHKITKRGQNVTFRCDPISEHNRLYWYRQTLGQGPEFLTYFQNEAQLEKSRLLSDRFSAERPKGSFSTLEIQRTEQGDSAMYLCASSLDRVAYEQYFGPGTRLTVT.

This clone occurred once. The chain links TRBV11-2 to TRBJ2-1; TRBD1 agrees at 10 bases. Trimming cost V 1 base and J 10 bases; bases outside gene matches: 10. The CDR3 has 16 residues. CDR1 and CDR2 from the germline V gene are SGHAT and FQNNGV. The DNA of the CDR3 is TGTGCCAGCAGCTTAGCGGTAGACAGGGGGCGCGGGGAGCAGTTCTTC. Its protein is CASSLAVDRGRGEQFF.

This sequence joins TRBV5-1 and TRBJ2-5; tentative D call: TRBD1 (5 bases). The germline V gene has CDR1 SGHRS and CDR2 YFSETQ. The CDR3 spans 15 residues. The V and J ends lost 3 bases and 5 bases respectively, with 17 bases between them. The CDR3 is CASSSLGAGYETQYF. Written as DNA, the CDR3 is TGCGCCAGCAGCTCATTAGGGGCAGGGTACGAGACCCAGTACTTC. Supplemented by reference TRBV5-1 and TRBJ2-5, the full variable domain reads KAGVTQTPRYLIKTRGQQVTLSCSPISGHRSVSWYQQTPGQGLQFLFEYFSETQRNKGNFPGRFSGRQFSNSRSEMNVSTLELGDSALYLCASSSLGAGYETQYFGPGTRLLVL.

V usage is TRBV15 and J usage is TRBJ1-5; D possibly corresponds to TRBD1 (5 bases). V was shortened by 0 bases and J by 5 bases, with 11 bases between the two germline ends. Germline loops: CDR1 LNHNV, CDR2 YYDKDF (reference sequence). The CDR3 spans 15 residues. This CDR3 reads CATSRDGGIDQPQHF. CDR3 bases: TGTGCCACCAGCAGAGATGGGGGGATCGATCAGCCCCAGCATTTT.